This entry describes one T cell receptor (beta chain). The antigen is unknown. This sample stems from a study of cytomegalovirus exposure and HLA in healthy donors. Overall study results and limits: About 87% or about 30% of the time was how often most TCR beta V segments were productive, according to an earlier analysis. The study put 150 or so TCR beta chains on its list as cytomegalovirus-associated.

Among the donors, all were healthy bone marrow donors. A multiplex PCR was run with 60 Vbeta primers and 13 Jbeta primers. The repertoire was sequenced with immunoSEQ multiplex PCR; TCRdb's copy has only in-frame clones and lacks some. Of fewer than 200,000 clones listed, around 82% are singletons. The germline gives CDR1 SGHRS, CDR2 YFSETQ. CDR3 length equals 14 residues. V lost 0 bases and J 3 bases, leaving 7 bases between the germline ends. The V gene is TRBV5-1, the J gene TRBJ2-1; perhaps TRBD2 as D (5 bases). The sequence derives from a man aged 25-40 years in good health and CMV-seronegative. Input material: PBMCs. The CDR3 coding sequence is TGCGCCAGCAGCTTGGTTGGAGGCTACAATGAGCAGTTCTTC. Protein: CASSLVGGYNEQFF.